This TCR beta chain derives from a study of T-cell memory formation after mild COVID-19. The V and J ends lost 1 base and 5 bases respectively, with 14 bases between them. The CDR3 runs 14 residues. CDR1 and CDR2 (germline): DFQATT, SNEGSKA (reference sequence). Libraries for TCRalpha and TCRbeta carried sample barcodes and unique molecular identifiers via 5'RACE. Using its own MiXCR run on the 5' RACE reads, TCRdb lists one record per CDR3 protein. Here the sample spans approximately 450,000 distinct CDR3 sequences, approximately 18% being singletons. This clonotype has just a few counts. The chain links TRBV20-1 to TRBJ1-1, with a possible D match to TRBD1 (5 bases). Sequenced: PBMCs or a T cell subset sorted from them (not recorded which). This TCR was recovered from an adult woman who had mild COVID-19 (a few samples of this study predate the infection). Cell type and time point are not known. The CDR3 nucleotides are TGCAGTGCTAGAGGCCAGGGTGGGAGAACTGAAGCTTTCTTT. Its translation is CSARGQGGRTEAFF.